This T cell receptor (beta chain) was sequenced for a study of T cell changes during pregnancy in multiple sclerosis. The table came from immunoSEQ multiplex PCR; TCRdb's copy has only in-frame clones and leaves some out. The table shows tens of thousands of clones, with just over 90% occurring only once. The table lists this clone with a count of one. V shed 3 bases and J shed 4 bases, with 9 bases lying between them. The CDR3 has 13 amino acids. Germline V gene lookup returns CDR1 SEHNR and CDR2 FQNEAQ (reference sequence). The gene calls are TRBV7-9 and TRBJ1-1; TRBD1 might be the D (5 bases). This TCR was sampled from a female donor with multiple sclerosis, enrolled in a pregnancy study. The sequences come from CD4+ T cells from peripheral blood mononuclear cells, collected in the third trimester of pregnancy. CDR3 sequence (DNA): TGTGCCAGCAGCTTCCTCCAGGGCACTGAAGCTTTCTTT. Translated, it gives CASSFLQGTEAFF.